This passage covers 20 T cell receptor beta chains from one sample sequenced in a study of cytomegalovirus exposure and HLA in healthy donors. Both 60 Vbeta primers and 13 Jbeta primers went into the PCR. The assay was immunoSEQ multiplex PCR, and TCRdb's table has in-frame clones only and misses some. The sample has about 130,000 clones, 74% seen once. Sequencing used PBMCs. These receptors all stem from a woman between 45 and 65 years old in good health and CMV-seropositive.

This clone appeared once. The chain is built from TRBV6-5 and TRBJ2-1, with a possible D match to TRBD2 (6 bases). Germline V lookup: CDR1 MNHEY, CDR2 SVGAGI. This CDR3 contains 16 residues. V dropped 0 bases and J dropped 0 bases, with 9 bases sitting between them. DNA of the CDR3: TGTGCCAGCAGTTACTCTCCCGGGAGCTCCTACAATGAGCAGTTCTTC. It yields the protein CASSYSPGSSYNEQFF.

This clone was seen a single time. The chain combines TRBV5-4 with TRBJ1-2; 10 bases fit TRBD1. The V segment lost 4 bases and the J segment 2 bases; nucleotides outside the gene matches: 2. This CDR3 is built from 14 residues. Germline V gives CDR1 SGHNT, CDR2 YYREEE (reference sequence). As DNA, the CDR3 is TGTGCCAGCAGCCCGGGACAGGGGAACTATGGCTACACCTTC. It codes for CASSPGQGNYGYTF.

This clone was seen a few times. The chain carries TRBV30 and TRBJ1-1; tentative D call: TRBD1 (5 bases). This CDR3 is 13 amino acids long. Germline assignment: CDR1 GTSNPN and CDR2 SVGIG (reference sequence). With 4 bases removed from V and 3 bases from J, the gap between germline ends came to 12 bases. CDR3 sequence: CAWKQGWDTEAFF. CDR3 DNA sequence: TGTGCCTGGAAGCAGGGTTGGGACACTGAAGCTTTCTTT.

This chain joins TRBV30 and TRBJ2-1, with no clear D. The germline V gene has CDR1 GTSNPN and CDR2 SVGIG (reference sequence). V shed 2 bases and J shed 7 bases, with 9 bases lying between them. This CDR3 has 12 amino acids. The CDR3 here is CAWSLFRNEQFF. The CDR3 region has the DNA TGTGCCTGGAGTCTATTCCGGAATGAGCAGTTCTTC.

This clone was seen a few times. The chain combines TRBV2 with TRBJ2-1; 7 nucleotides match TRBD1. The CDR3 contains 11 residues. The V segment lost 8 bases and the J segment 15 bases; nucleotides outside the gene matches: 10. In germline, CDR1 is SNHLY, CDR2 FYNNEI. CDR3 bases: TGTGCCAGCTCTAGACAGGGAGATGGGTTCTTC. This encodes CASSRQGDGFF.

CDR3 sequence: CASSPPGQPYEQYF. The CDR3, as DNA: TGCGCCAGCAGCCCGCCGGGACAACCCTACGAGCAGTACTTC. The chain carries TRBV4-3 and TRBJ2-5; D may be TRBD1 (6 bases). The J call is in doubt because the DNA end fits TRBJ2-7 better. Germline V lookup: CDR1 LGHNA, CDR2 YSLEER. This CDR3 is 14 amino acids long.

This rearrangement joins TRBV18 to TRBJ2-3, with D possibly matching TRBD1 (6 bases). CDR1 is KGHSH, CDR2 LQKENI, per germline. V shed 3 bases and J shed 2 bases, with 15 bases lying between them. The length of the CDR3 is 16 residues. The CDR3 sequence is CASSPYSGANTDTQYF. CDR3 DNA sequence: TGTGCCAGCTCACCGTACTCAGGGGCCAACACAGATACGCAGTATTTT.

The chain is built from TRBV19 and TRBJ1-1; no clear D gene. Trimming removed 5 bases at V and 2 bases at J, with 15 bases between. Germline V lookup: CDR1 LNHDA, CDR2 SQIVND (reference sequence). The length of the CDR3 is 15 residues. For the CDR3, the DNA is TGTGCCAGTAGTCCCTGGGGAGAGAGAAACACTGAAGCTTTCTTT. This encodes CASSPWGERNTEAFF.

The chain uses TRBV18 and TRBJ2-5, with TRBD1 identical over 8 bases. The CDR3 sequence is 14 residues long. Germline V CDR1 and CDR2: KGHSH, LQKENI. Trimming at V came to 4 bases and at J to 6 bases, leaving 7 bases not matched to a gene. CDR3 amino acids: CASSLTQGAQTQYF. CDR3 sequence (DNA): TGTGCCAGCTCACTCACGCAGGGGGCACAGACCCAGTACTTC.

The V and J genes are TRBV30 and TRBJ2-5, with 7 bases matching TRBD1. Unmatched junction bases numbered 8, after V lost 3 bases and J lost 1 base. The germline gives CDR1 GTSNPN, CDR2 SVGIG (reference sequence). CDR3 length: 15 amino acids. DNA of the CDR3: TGTGCCTGGAGGACAGGGTCCAGGGGCCAAGAGACCCAGTACTTC. Translated: CAWRTGSRGQETQYF.

The chain recombines TRBV7-9 with TRBJ1-5, with TRBD1 identical over 9 bases. This CDR3 comprises 14 residues. Germline-derived CDR1 and CDR2 are SEHNR and FQNEAQ (reference sequence). V was clipped by 0 bases and J by 9 bases; unmatched bases: 3. For the CDR3, the DNA is TGTGCCAGCAGCTTAGCCGGGACAGGGCCGCCCCAGCATTTT. Residues: CASSLAGTGPPQHF. The entire variable domain, with the rest obtained from reference TRBV7-9 and TRBJ1-5, is as follows: DTGVSQNPRHKITKRGQNVTFRCDPISEHNRLYWYRQTLGQGPEFLTYFQNEAQLEKSRLLSDRFSAERPKGSFSTLEIQRTEQGDSAMYLCASSLAGTGPPQHFGDGTRLSIL.

CDR3 loop: CASKQGASYGYTF. Written as DNA, the CDR3 is TGTGCCAGTAAACAGGGGGCTTCCTATGGCTACACCTTC. The chain joins TRBV28 to TRBJ1-2, with TRBD1 identical over 9 bases. J was trimmed by 4 bases and V by 9 bases; bases with no gene match: 6. The germline gives CDR1 MDHEN, CDR2 SYDVKM. CDR3 size: 13 residues.

The gene calls are TRBV7-2 and TRBJ1-4, with D perhaps TRBD1 (6 bases). The germline gives CDR1 SGHTA, CDR2 FQGNSA. The CDR3 is made up of 14 amino acids. V gave up 5 bases and J gave up 6 bases, with 13 bases separating them. This chain's CDR3 is CASSGTGGDEKLFF. DNA of the CDR3: TGTGCCAGCAGCGGGACGGGGGGCGATGAAAAACTGTTTTTT.

CDR3 protein: CASSDLGGKEHF. In DNA, the CDR3 is TGTGCCAGCAGTGATTTAGGGGGAAAGGAGCATTTT. The V call is TRBV6-5, the J call TRBJ1-5, with a weak D call TRBD1 (6 bases). This CDR3 spans 12 amino acids. V was pared by 5 bases and J by 14 bases, with 16 bases between. CDR1 is MNHEY, CDR2 SVGAGI, per germline.

V is TRBV2 and J is TRBJ1-1, with D unresolved. Germline lookup yields CDR1 SNHLY and CDR2 FYNNEI. Trimming stripped 4 bases from V and 0 bases from J, with 12 bases between. The CDR3 consists of 15 residues. Here the CDR3 reads CASSVPNGMNTEAFF. Written as DNA, the CDR3 is TGTGCCAGCAGTGTGCCGAACGGGATGAACACTGAAGCTTTCTTT.

This chain uses TRBV14 with TRBJ2-5; 10 bases are shared with TRBD2. V was clipped by 6 bases and J by 4 bases; unmatched bases: 8. The CDR3 length is 15 residues. Germline lookup yields CDR1 SGHDN and CDR2 FVKESK. CDR3 sequence: CASSFVAGGRETQYF. The CDR3 DNA reads as TGTGCCAGCAGTTTCGTAGCGGGGGGTAGAGAGACCCAGTACTTC.

The rearrangement joins TRBV5-6 to TRBJ2-7; D perhaps matches TRBD1 (6 bases). The ends were cut back, 7 bases at V and 4 bases at J, with 18 bases in the middle. CDR3 length: 14 residues. The V gene's germline CDR1 is SGHDT and CDR2 YYEEEE. CDR3 residues: CASSRTGMTYEQYF. As DNA, the CDR3 is TGTGCCAGCTCCCGTACAGGGATGACTTACGAGCAGTACTTC.

Concerning this clone: An end of the junction differs from the germline gene, which may be a read error. The chain uses TRBV7-9 and TRBJ2-3; possibly TRBD1 for D (5 bases). CDR3 length: 16 amino acids. Looked up from germline, CDR1 is SEHNR and CDR2 is FQNEAQ (reference sequence). CDR3 nucleotides: TGTGCCAGCAGCTTAGCCCCTTCATCACCCACAGGTACGCAGTATTTT. The encoded protein is CASSLAPSSPTGTQYF.

The genes are TRBV6-6 and TRBJ2-5; 7 bases line up with TRBD1. Looked up from germline, CDR1 is MNHNY and CDR2 is SVGAGI (reference sequence). The CDR3 length is 16 residues. V dropped 2 bases and J dropped 1; count of bases not matched to a gene: 7. CDR3 DNA: TGTGCCAGCAGTTACGGGACAGCACGTTCCCAAGAGACCCAGTACTTC. This sequence encodes CASSYGTARSQETQYF.

This clone was detected once. The CDR3 loop is CASRQGFGNEQFF. The CDR3 nucleotides read TGCGCCAGCCGACAGGGTTTCGGGAATGAGCAGTTCTTC. The rearrangement links TRBV5-1 to TRBJ2-1; 7 bases are a match to TRBD1. This CDR3 has 13 amino acids. Unmatched junction bases numbered 8, after V lost 7 bases and J lost 7 bases. From germline, CDR1 is SGHRS and CDR2 YFSETQ.